These 12 T cell receptor beta chains were all obtained from the same sample, sequenced in a study of blood T cell repertoires in COVID-19. Profiled with immunoSEQ multiplex PCR; TCRdb holds only in-frame clones, not every one. The data hold approximately 160,000 clones, with more than 70% observed a single time. Sequenced input: PBMCs or T cells enriched from blood (not recorded which). The receptor source for this set is a man in his forties or fifties who had recovered from COVID-19.

V gene TRBV4-1 combines with J gene TRBJ2-1; D possibly corresponds to TRBD2 (7 bases). Trimming took 0 bases from V and 6 from J, leaving 12 bases between them. Looked up from germline, CDR1 is MGHRA and CDR2 is YSYEKL. CDR3 length: 15 amino acids. CDR3 loop: CASSQDPGGSNEQFF. Written as DNA, the CDR3 is TGCGCCAGCAGCCAAGATCCGGGGGGCAGCAATGAGCAGTTCTTC.

This sequence joins TRBV1 and TRBJ2-3; the tabulated D call, TRBD1, remains unverified against the DNA. TRBV1 is listed as a pseudogene. CDR3 length equals 16 residues. The CDR3 region is CTSSQAGDSSGDTQYF. Here the CDR3 DNA reads TGCACCAGCAGCCAAGCCGGAGACAGCTCGGGCGATACGCAGTATTTT.

The chain links TRBV19 to TRBJ1-5; the match to TRBD1 covers 8 bases. The V gene's germline CDR1 is LNHDA and CDR2 SQIVND (reference sequence). This CDR3 is built from 14 residues. V lost 6 bases to trimming and J lost 6 bases; unmatched junction nucleotides: 7. The CDR3 coding sequence is TGTGCCAGTAGGGGACAGGATGCCGTTCAGCCCCAGCATTTT. Translated, it gives CASRGQDAVQPQHF.

The chain links TRBV5-6 to TRBJ2-1; 10 bases line up with TRBD2. Germline V gene lookup returns CDR1 SGHDT and CDR2 YYEEEE. V lost 4 bases, J lost 3 bases, and 4 bases stayed unmatched. The CDR3 contains 15 residues. CDR3 bases: TGTGCCAGCAGCAAGCGGGGGGGTCTCTACAATGAGCAGTTCTTC. Protein: CASSKRGGLYNEQFF.

This clone was recorded only once. The V and J genes are TRBV19 and TRBJ2-1, with a possible D match to TRBD1 (5 bases). The CDR3 has 12 amino acids. V was pared by 7 bases and J by 8 bases, with 12 bases between. Germline V lookup: CDR1 LNHDA, CDR2 SQIVND (reference sequence). DNA of the CDR3: TGTGCCAGTAAGGGGCCCCTCCATGAGCAGTTCTTC. Translating it yields CASKGPLHEQFF.

The DNA of the CDR3 is TGTGCCAGTAGTGATAGCGGGAAAGAGACCCAGTACTTC. This encodes CASSDSGKETQYF. The chain joins TRBV19 to TRBJ2-5; 8 bases fit TRBD2. The CDR3 covers 13 residues. Trimming cost V 5 bases and J 3 bases; bases outside gene matches: 2. Germline V gene lookup returns CDR1 LNHDA and CDR2 SQIVND (reference sequence).

The chain employs TRBV4-1 and TRBJ2-1; D perhaps matches TRBD1 (8 bases). The ends were cut back, 1 base at V and 7 bases at J, with 14 bases in the middle. The germline V gene encodes CDR1 MGHRA and CDR2 YSYEKL. The CDR3 runs to 15 residues. In nucleotides, the CDR3 is TGCGCCAGCAGCCAAGGGGCACAGGGGGGGAATGAGCAGTTCTTC. Protein: CASSQGAQGGNEQFF.

The rearrangement links TRBV5-4 to TRBJ1-1; possible D gene TRBD1, 6 bases. The CDR3 totals 16 residues. Per the germline V gene, CDR1 is SGHNT and CDR2 is YYREEE (reference sequence). V shed 4 bases and J shed 4 bases, with 20 bases lying between them. This chain's CDR3 is CASSGRGGARSTEAFF. CDR3 DNA sequence: TGTGCCAGCAGCGGCAGGGGTGGGGCTCGGAGCACTGAAGCTTTCTTT.

V usage is TRBV10-1 and J usage is TRBJ2-5; 8 positions agree with TRBD1. The CDR3 loop spans 16 amino acids. The germline gives CDR1 WNHNN, CDR2 SYGVQD (reference sequence). The junction had 10 bases not matched to a gene; V was cut back by 3 bases and J by 4 bases. CDR3 sequence reads: CASSERTGNVRETQYF. The DNA of the CDR3 is TGCGCCAGCAGTGAAAGGACAGGGAATGTAAGAGAGACCCAGTACTTC.

There are many counts of this clone. This rearrangement joins TRBV6-2 or TRBV6-3 to TRBJ2-2, with 7 bases matching TRBD1. Germline trimming cut 5 bases from V and 3 bases from J; bases unmatched to any gene: 9. The CDR3 runs to 16 residues. Germline values: CDR1 MNHEY, CDR2 SVGEGT. CDR3 in DNA: TGTGCCAGCAGTCAGGGGGAGTTGGGGGACACCGGGGAGCTGTTTTTT. This sequence encodes CASSQGELGDTGELFF.

The chain combines TRBV28 with TRBJ2-3; weak D call: TRBD2 (5 bases). This CDR3 is 14 amino acids long. Germline lookup yields CDR1 MDHEN and CDR2 SYDVKM. Between the trimmed V and J ends, which lost 5 bases and 2 bases, there was a span of 11 bases. CDR3 nucleotide sequence: TGTGCCAGCAGTCCGGACTCCCCCACAGATACGCAGTATTTT. This gives the protein CASSPDSPTDTQYF.

The CDR3 bases are TGCGCCAGCAGCCTCGGCGGGGGGGCCGATGAGCAGTTCTTC. It codes for CASSLGGGADEQFF. V gene TRBV10-1 combines with J gene TRBJ2-1, with TRBD2 matching 9 bases. The CDR3 consists of 14 residues. CDR1 and CDR2 (germline): WNHNN, SYGVQD (reference sequence). The junction had 8 bases not matched to a gene; V was cut back by 6 bases and J by 8 bases.